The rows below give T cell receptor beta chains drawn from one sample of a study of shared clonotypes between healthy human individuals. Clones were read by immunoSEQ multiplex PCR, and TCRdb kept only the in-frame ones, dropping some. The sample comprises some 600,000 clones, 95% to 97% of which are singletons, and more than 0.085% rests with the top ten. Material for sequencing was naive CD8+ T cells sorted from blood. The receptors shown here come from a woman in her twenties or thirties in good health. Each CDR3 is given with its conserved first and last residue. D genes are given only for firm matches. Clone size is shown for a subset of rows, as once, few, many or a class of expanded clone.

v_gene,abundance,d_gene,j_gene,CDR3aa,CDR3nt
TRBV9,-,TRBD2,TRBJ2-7,CASSPGEGTSRYEQYF,TGTGCCAGCAGCCCTGGGGAAGGGACTAGCAGGTACGAGCAGTACTTC
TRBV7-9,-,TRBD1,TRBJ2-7,CASSPRQGPYEQYF,TGTGCCAGCAGTCCACGACAGGGACCCTACGAGCAGTACTTC
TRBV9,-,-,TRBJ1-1,CASRQSRMNTEAFF,TGTGCCAGCAGACAGAGCCGAATGAACACTGAAGCTTTCTTT
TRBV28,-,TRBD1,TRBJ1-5,CASSYLRTGNQPQHF,TGTGCCAGCAGTTATCTCCGGACAGGTAATCAGCCCCAGCATTTT
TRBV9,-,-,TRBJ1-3,CASSSRTHGNTIYF,TGTGCCAGCAGCTCGCGGACTCACGGAAACACCATATATTTT
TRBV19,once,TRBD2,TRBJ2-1,CASSISGLAVWPNYNEQFF,TGTGCCAGTAGTATTTCCGGACTAGCGGTCTGGCCCAATTACAATGAGCAGTTCTTC
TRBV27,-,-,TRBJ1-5,CASSFGGRRPQHF,TGTGCCAGCAGTTTCGGGGGGAGGAGGCCCCAGCATTTT
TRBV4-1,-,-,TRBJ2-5,CASSHFSGGWETQYF,TGCGCCAGCAGCCATTTCTCGGGCGGGTGGGAGACCCAGTACTTC
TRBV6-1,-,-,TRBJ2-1,CASSEGYREMYFF,TGTGCCAGCAGTGAGGGCTACAGGGAAATGTATTTCTTC
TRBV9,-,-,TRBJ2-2,CDGGPPELRELFF,TGTGATGGGGGGCCCCCTGAATTAAGGGAGCTGTTTTTT
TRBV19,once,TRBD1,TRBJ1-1,CASADRVFTEAFF,TGTGCCAGTGCGGACAGGGTTTTCACTGAAGCTTTCTTT
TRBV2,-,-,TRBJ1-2,CASSEESGRIYGYTF,TGTGCCAGCAGTGAAGAATCGGGACGTATCTATGGCTACACCTTC
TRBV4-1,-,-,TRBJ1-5,CASSQDVLLESNQPQHF,TGCGCCAGCAGCCAAGATGTCCTTCTTGAGAGCAATCAGCCCCAGCATTTT
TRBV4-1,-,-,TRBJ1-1,CASSQRRQGIDTEAFF,TGCGCCAGCAGCCAACGGCGTCAGGGTATCGATACTGAAGCTTTCTTT
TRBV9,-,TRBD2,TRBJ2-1,CASSVDGAGSSYNEQFF,TGTGCCAGCAGCGTAGATGGAGCGGGGAGCTCCTACAATGAGCAGTTCTTC
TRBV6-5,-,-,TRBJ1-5,CASSYGQNQPQHF,TGTGCCAGCAGTTACGGGCAGAATCAGCCCCAGCATTTT
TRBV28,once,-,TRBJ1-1,CASSLTSGRTDTEAFF,TGTGCCAGCAGTCTAACCTCGGGACGAACGGACACTGAAGCTTTCTTT
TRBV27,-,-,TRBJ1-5,CASSLFGQGNQPQHF,TGTGCCAGCAGTTTATTCGGCCAGGGTAATCAGCCCCAGCATTTT
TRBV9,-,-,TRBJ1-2,CASSASQLPWYGYTF,TGTGCCAGCAGCGCGAGCCAATTACCGTGGTACGGCTACACCTTC
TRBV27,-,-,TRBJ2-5,CASSFRQGQETQYF,TGTGCCAGCAGTTTTCGGCAGGGACAAGAGACCCAGTACTTC
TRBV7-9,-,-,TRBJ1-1,CASSLAAPLEGTEAFF,TGTGCCAGCAGCTTAGCGGCGCCCCTGGAGGGCACTGAAGCTTTCTTT
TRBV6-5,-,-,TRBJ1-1,CASSYSPGRTEAFF,TGTGCCAGCAGTTACTCCCCAGGGAGGACTGAAGCTTTCTTT
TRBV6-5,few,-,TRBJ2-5,CASSYSWRETQYF,TGTGCCAGCAGTTATTCGTGGAGGGAGACCCAGTACTTC
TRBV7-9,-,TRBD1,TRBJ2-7,CASSSDRGEYEQYF,TGTGCCAGCAGCTCCGACAGGGGGGAGTACGAGCAGTACTTC
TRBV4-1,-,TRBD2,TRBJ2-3,CASSQAPSGENKDTQYF,TGCGCCAGCAGCCAAGCCCCTAGCGGGGAGAATAAGGATACGCAGTATTTT